A single sample gave rise to the 16 T cell receptor beta chains below, sequenced in a study of T-cell memory formation after mild COVID-19. MiXCR was run by TCRdb on the 5' RACE reads, yielding one entry per CDR3 protein. Found here are some 310,000 distinct CDR3 sequences, around 20% of them singletons; the top ten hold roughly a fifth. The material sequenced was PBMCs or a T cell subset sorted from them (not recorded which). These receptors all stem from a man younger than 35 who had mild COVID-19 (a few samples of this study predate the infection). Cell type and time point are not known.

In this sample, this clonotype turned up a few times. The chain recombines TRBV12-3 or TRBV12-4 with TRBJ1-1; D is ambiguous. Trimming removed 6 bases from V and 3 bases from J, with 14 bases in between. The CDR3 covers 14 residues. The CDR3 bases are TGTGCCAGCAGCTCAACGTTGGAGGACACTGAAGCTTTCTTT. Encoded protein: CASSSTLEDTEAFF.

This clonotype has ten or more counts. V usage is TRBV7-2 and J usage is TRBJ2-7, with 10 nucleotides matching TRBD2. Germline values: CDR1 SGHTA, CDR2 FQGNSA. V lost 6 bases, J lost 0 bases, and 2 bases stayed unmatched. This CDR3 comprises 14 residues. The CDR3 loop is CASRVAGGSYEQYF. DNA for the CDR3: TGTGCCAGCAGGGTAGCGGGGGGCTCCTACGAGCAGTACTTC.

This clonotype was counted only a few times. V is TRBV18 and J is TRBJ1-1, with unresolved D. Germline CDR1 reads KGHSH; CDR2 reads LQKENI. The V gene lost 8 bases and the J gene lost 1 base, with 17 bases spanning the gap. The CDR3 length is 15 residues. The CDR3 DNA follows: TGTGCCAGCACCCCCGCGGGAAGCCGGAACACTGAAGCTTTCTTT. Its translation is CASTPAGSRNTEAFF.

The chain recombines TRBV7-2 with TRBJ1-6; maybe TRBD1 (5 bases). Trimming stripped 6 bases from V and 10 bases from J, with 19 bases between. CDR1 is SGHTA and CDR2 is FQGNSA in the germline V gene. CDR3 length equals 15 residues. The CDR3 region has the DNA TGTGCCAGCAGGAGTCGTGGGGGAAGGGGCTCACCCCTCCACTTT. Translating gives CASRSRGGRGSPLHF.

The rearrangement joins TRBV28 to TRBJ1-1, with TRBD1 as a possible D gene (5 bases). The CDR3 spans 15 residues. Trimming shortened V by 7 bases and J by 4 bases, and 19 bases separated the two germline ends. CDR1 MDHEN and CDR2 SYDVKM come from the germline V gene. CDR3 region: CASNLSRDYGTEAFF. The CDR3 region has the DNA TGTGCCAGCAACCTTAGCAGGGACTACGGCACTGAAGCTTTCTTT.

The chain carries TRBV4-1 and TRBJ2-5, with D unresolved. The V gene lost 1 base and the J gene lost 5 bases, with 14 bases spanning the gap. The germline CDR1 and CDR2 sequences are MGHRA and YSYEKL. The CDR3 has 15 amino acids. CDR3 loop: CASSQGSVSAETQYF. DNA of the CDR3: TGCGCCAGCAGCCAAGGCTCTGTGTCGGCGGAGACCCAGTACTTC.

The genes are TRBV7-2 and TRBJ1-5, with 8 bases that match TRBD1. The germline gives CDR1 SGHTA, CDR2 FQGNSA. V trimming: 5 bases; J trimming: 5 bases; junction bases outside the gene matches: 8. This CDR3 comprises 15 residues. CDR3 sequence reads: CASSGGQGIYQPQHF. The CDR3 bases are TGTGCCAGCAGCGGTGGACAGGGCATTTATCAGCCCCAGCATTTT.

The chain has TRBV5-1 and TRBJ2-3, with D perhaps TRBD1 or TRBD2 (5 bases each). Germline CDR1 SGHRS, CDR2 YFSETQ. V was cut by 3 bases and J by 2 bases, with 10 bases left in between. This CDR3 region has 14 residues. The DNA for the CDR3 is TGCGCCAGCAGCTGGGACGGTCCCACAGATACGCAGTATTTT. As protein: CASSWDGPTDTQYF.

The rearrangement uses TRBV6-5 and TRBJ1-2, with 7 bases matching TRBD1. In germline, CDR1 is MNHEY, CDR2 SVGAGI. V gave up 6 bases and J gave up 3 bases; unmatched junction bases: 16. The CDR3 has 17 residues. The CDR3 is CASSQPRQGSKHYGYTF. For the CDR3, the DNA is TGTGCCAGCAGCCAGCCCAGACAGGGTTCTAAGCACTATGGCTACACCTTC.

This clonotype occurred a few times. Written as DNA, the CDR3 is TGTGCCAGCAAGCGGGGAATTAGCACAGATACGCAGTATTTT. Translating it yields CASKRGISTDTQYF. This sequence joins TRBV6-1 and TRBJ2-3; the match to TRBD2 covers 7 bases. The germline V gene encodes CDR1 MNHNS and CDR2 SASEGT. J lost 0 bases, V lost 7 bases, and 4 bases had no gene match. The CDR3 sequence is 14 residues long.

The gene calls are TRBV2 and TRBJ2-7; tentatively, D is TRBD1 (6 bases). Germline V lookup: CDR1 SNHLY, CDR2 FYNNEI. The CDR3 runs to 14 residues. V dropped 0 bases and J dropped 3 bases, with 9 bases sitting between them. Here the CDR3 reads CASSEAGQLYEQYF. The CDR3 nucleotides read TGTGCCAGCAGTGAAGCAGGACAGCTCTACGAGCAGTACTTC.

Here the CDR3 reads CSAPGTDTYYEQYF. The CDR3 DNA reads TGCAGTGCGCCCGGGACAGATACTTACTACGAGCAGTACTTC. The J gene is TRBJ2-7, the V gene TRBV20-1, with 7 bases identical to TRBD1. The CDR3 runs to 14 residues. The trim removed 6 bases at V and 3 bases at J, leaving 11 bases unmatched. Germline-derived CDR1 and CDR2 are DFQATT and SNEGSKA (reference sequence).

This sequence joins TRBV7-6 and TRBJ2-2; D not certain. Trimming cost V 2 bases and J 2 bases, with 12 bases left between them. Germline V lookup: CDR1 SGHVS, CDR2 FNYEAQ. The CDR3 runs to 16 residues. The CDR3 region has the DNA TGTGCCAGCAGCTTATATGAGGCCTCTAACACCGGGGAGCTGTTTTTT. Encoded protein: CASSLYEASNTGELFF.

This clonotype showed up just a few times. The V gene is TRBV7-8, the J gene TRBJ2-5; 11 bases line up with TRBD2. V shed 8 bases and J 1 base; nucleotides not matched to a gene: 6. Germline V gene lookup returns CDR1 SGHVS and CDR2 FQNEAQ. The CDR3 totals 15 residues. The CDR3 sequence: CASGELAGAQETQYF. In nucleotides, the CDR3 is TGTGCCAGCGGAGAACTAGCGGGGGCCCAAGAGACCCAGTACTTC.

The chain is built from TRBV7-9 and TRBJ1-2; no definite D call. Trimming pared 1 base from V and 8 bases from J, leaving 8 bases between. This CDR3 region has 12 residues. The germline V gene encodes CDR1 SEHNR and CDR2 FQNEAQ (reference sequence). The chain's CDR3 is CASSLEGWGYTF. CDR3 in DNA: TGTGCCAGCAGCTTAGAGGGTTGGGGCTACACCTTC. The full variable domain, in which reference TRBV7-9 and TRBJ1-2 provide the parts outside the CDR3, is DTGVSQNPRHKITKRGQNVTFRCDPISEHNRLYWYRQTLGQGPEFLTYFQNEAQLEKSRLLSDRFSAERPKGSFSTLEIQRTEQGDSAMYLCASSLEGWGYTFGSGTRLTVV.

This clonotype was detected only a few times. The chain joins TRBV6-5 to TRBJ1-5, with D possibly TRBD1 on 5 matching bases. The CDR3 spans 13 residues. Germline lookup yields CDR1 MNHEY and CDR2 SVGAGI. V lost 5 bases to trimming and J lost 5 bases, with 10 bases between them. This chain's CDR3 is CASSLSGHQPQHF. The CDR3 DNA follows: TGTGCCAGCAGTCTTTCAGGGCATCAGCCCCAGCATTTT.